This TCR beta chain originates from a study of control samples from healthy donors and cancer patients. V was trimmed by 2 bases and J by 5 bases, leaving 7 bases between them. Looked up from germline, CDR1 is PRHDT and CDR2 is FYEKMQ (reference sequence). The CDR3 runs 13 residues. Profiling relied on immunoSEQ multiplex PCR, and the TCRdb table lists in-frame clones only, not all of them. Here the sample spans 63,000 or so clones, approximately 80% being singletons. The chain joins TRBV13 to TRBJ2-1, with D tentatively TRBD1 (5 bases). The sequenced sample was blood. The origin of this receptor is a man between 50 and 59 years old in good health. CDR3 nucleotide sequence: TGTGCCAGCAGCTTACAGGGAAACAATGAGCAGTTCTTC. Translation: CASSLQGNNEQFF.